This TCR beta chain was profiled in a study of glioma-infiltrating T cells. General study findings and limits: Above-expected tissue-blood divergence occurred in all gliomas, most in low-grade ones.

The iRepertoire nested amplicon-rescue multiplex PCR amplified TCR alpha and beta CDR3s from RNA. Tissue mRNA or PBMC total RNA, roughly 85-450 ng, went into one-step reverse transcription and amplification. TCRdb reprocessed the multiplex PCR reads with MiXCR, giving one entry per CDR3 protein. This table has 100,000 to 150,000 distinct CDR3 sequences, 24% appearing once. Only a few counts were recorded for this clonotype. Its antigen is unidentified. V was shortened by 7 bases and J by 10 bases, with 19 bases between the two germline ends. This CDR3 contains 12 residues. Germline values: CDR1 DFQATT, CDR2 SNEGSKA (reference sequence).

Source material: glioma tissue, nonneoplastic brain tissue, or PBMCs (not recorded which). The chain employs TRBV20-1 and TRBJ1-1; unclear D gene. The TCR was taken from a human donor with low-grade glioma or glioblastoma, undergoing nonglioma brain surgery, or in good health (not recorded which). Written as DNA, the CDR3 is TGCAGTGACACCACCCCCCCCGGCGGAGCTTTCTTT. Translating gives CSDTTPPGGAFF.